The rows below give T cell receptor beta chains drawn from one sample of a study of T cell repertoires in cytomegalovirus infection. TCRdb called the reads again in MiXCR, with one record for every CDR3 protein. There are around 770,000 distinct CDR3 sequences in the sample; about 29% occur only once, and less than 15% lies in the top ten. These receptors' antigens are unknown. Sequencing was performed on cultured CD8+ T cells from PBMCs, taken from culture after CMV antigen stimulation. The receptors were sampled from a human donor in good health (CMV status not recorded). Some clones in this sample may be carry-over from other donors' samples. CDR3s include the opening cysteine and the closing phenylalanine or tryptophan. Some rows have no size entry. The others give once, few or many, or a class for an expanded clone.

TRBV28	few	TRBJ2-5	CASSSRDPQETQYF
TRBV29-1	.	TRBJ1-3	CSVGTGGTGNTIYF
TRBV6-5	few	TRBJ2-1	CASSYYTAADSYNEQFF
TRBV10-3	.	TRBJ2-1	CAIGTGGPNEQFF
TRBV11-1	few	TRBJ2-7	CASSLSHTGGSYEQYF
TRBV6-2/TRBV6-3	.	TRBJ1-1	CASSPPEVDAFF
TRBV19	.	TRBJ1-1	CATLEGSGTEAFF
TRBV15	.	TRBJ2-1	CATSRRGEGYNEQFF
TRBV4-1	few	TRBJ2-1	CASSQAGGPPFEQFF
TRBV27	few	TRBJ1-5	CASSFQSNQPQHF
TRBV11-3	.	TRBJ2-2	CASSFHTTGELFF
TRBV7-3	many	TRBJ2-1	CASSLGGGHYNEQFF
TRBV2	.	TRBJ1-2	CASSESDAYGYTF
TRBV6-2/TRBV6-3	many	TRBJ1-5	CASSYTPQGNQPQHF
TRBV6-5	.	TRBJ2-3	CASSYSINGAVDTQYF
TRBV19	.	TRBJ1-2	CATRDYSNYGYTF
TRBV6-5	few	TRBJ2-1	CASSYYQTGGPNNEQFF
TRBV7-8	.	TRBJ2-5	CASSVSGGTQETQYF
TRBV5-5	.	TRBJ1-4	CASSLKPRGSMGDEQLFF
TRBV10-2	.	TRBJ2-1	CASKGHQGGEQFF
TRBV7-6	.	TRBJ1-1	CASSLLKGTGGPTDLNTEAFF
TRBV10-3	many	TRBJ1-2	CAISFLSPSGKRTGESPNYGYTF
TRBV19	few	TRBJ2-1	CASRPRDRGAYNEQFF
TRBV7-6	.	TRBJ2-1	CASSVADRGYNEQFF
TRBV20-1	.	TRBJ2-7	CSAPGLESSYEQYF
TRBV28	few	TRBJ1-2	CASTGPGTDYGYTF
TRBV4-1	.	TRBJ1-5	CASSQEGDAGPQHF
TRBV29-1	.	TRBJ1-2	CSVRSGTDYGYTF
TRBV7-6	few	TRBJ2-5	CASSLLSGGARETQYF
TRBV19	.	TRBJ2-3	CASTQRLRADTQYF
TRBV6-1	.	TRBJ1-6	CASSGKRFGSSYNSPLHF
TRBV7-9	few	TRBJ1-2	CASSLGVAAGGYYGYTF
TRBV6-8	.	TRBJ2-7	CASSPSGFSYEQYF
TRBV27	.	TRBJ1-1	CASSLWGRGDTEAFF
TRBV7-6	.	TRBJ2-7	CASSFRDRGFSYEQYF
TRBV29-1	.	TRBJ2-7	CSVVAGPSYEQYF
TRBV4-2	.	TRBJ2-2	CASSHRVESNTGELFF
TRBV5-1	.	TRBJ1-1	CASSPIQGGEAFF
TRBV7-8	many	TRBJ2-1	CASSLGTSLQNEQFF
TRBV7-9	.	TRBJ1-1	CASSVQSTAFF
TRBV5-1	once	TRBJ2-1	CASSSTSRYDEQFF
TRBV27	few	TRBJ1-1	CASRDYGGGVTEAFF
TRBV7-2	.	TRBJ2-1	CASSETGGLGVPNNEQFF
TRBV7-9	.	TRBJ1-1	CASSLLQGEISEAFF
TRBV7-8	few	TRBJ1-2	CASSSGTDYTF
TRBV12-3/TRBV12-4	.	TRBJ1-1	CASSYRGIEAFF
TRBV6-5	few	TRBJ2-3	CASSYGVLDTQYF
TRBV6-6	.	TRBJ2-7	CASSYGTTDTYEQYF
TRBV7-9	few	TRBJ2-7	CASTFPGTFYEQYF
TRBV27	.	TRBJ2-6	CASSDILSGANVLTF
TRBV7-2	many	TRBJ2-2	CASSPQRGLLDTGELFF
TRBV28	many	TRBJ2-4	CASSPQGNGIQYF
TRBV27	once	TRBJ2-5	CASSFLGDGETQYF
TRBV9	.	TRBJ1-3	CASSYDRASGNTIYF
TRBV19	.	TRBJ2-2	CASSNLSRNTGELFF
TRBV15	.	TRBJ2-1	CATSDSGASSYNEQFF
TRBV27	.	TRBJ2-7	CASSGTGDSSYEQYF
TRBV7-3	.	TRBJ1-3	CASSLTGAGNIIYF
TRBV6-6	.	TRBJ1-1	CASINNVGIGTEAFF